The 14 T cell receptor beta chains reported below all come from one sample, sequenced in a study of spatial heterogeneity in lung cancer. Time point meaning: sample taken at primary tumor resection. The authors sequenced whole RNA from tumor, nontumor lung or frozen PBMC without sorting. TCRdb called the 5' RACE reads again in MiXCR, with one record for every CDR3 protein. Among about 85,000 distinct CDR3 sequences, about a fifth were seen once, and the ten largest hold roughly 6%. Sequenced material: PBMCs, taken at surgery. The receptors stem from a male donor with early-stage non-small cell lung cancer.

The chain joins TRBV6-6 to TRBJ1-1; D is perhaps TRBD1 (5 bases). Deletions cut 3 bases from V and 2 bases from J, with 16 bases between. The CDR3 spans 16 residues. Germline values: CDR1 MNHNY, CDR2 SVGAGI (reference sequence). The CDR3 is CASSYQGPTPNTEAFF. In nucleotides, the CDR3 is TGTGCCAGCAGTTATCAGGGCCCCACCCCCAACACTGAAGCTTTCTTT.

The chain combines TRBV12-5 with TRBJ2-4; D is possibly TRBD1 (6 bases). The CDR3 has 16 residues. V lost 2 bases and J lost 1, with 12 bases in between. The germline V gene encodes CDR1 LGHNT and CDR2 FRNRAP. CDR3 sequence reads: CASGLWPGDAKNIQYF. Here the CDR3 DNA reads TGTGCTAGTGGTTTGTGGCCAGGGGATGCCAAAAACATTCAGTACTTC.

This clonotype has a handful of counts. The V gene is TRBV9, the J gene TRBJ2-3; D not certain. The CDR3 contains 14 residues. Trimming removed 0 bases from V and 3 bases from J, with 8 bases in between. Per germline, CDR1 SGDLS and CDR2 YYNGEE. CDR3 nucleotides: TGTGCCAGCAGCGTAGTCTCCCTTACAGATACGCAGTATTTT. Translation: CASSVVSLTDTQYF. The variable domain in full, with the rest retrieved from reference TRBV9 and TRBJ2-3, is DSGVTQTPKHLITATGQRVTLRCSPRSGDLSVYWYQQSLDQGLQFLIQYYNGEERAKGNILERFSAQQFPDLHSELNLSSLELGDSALYFCASSVVSLTDTQYFGPGTRLTVL.

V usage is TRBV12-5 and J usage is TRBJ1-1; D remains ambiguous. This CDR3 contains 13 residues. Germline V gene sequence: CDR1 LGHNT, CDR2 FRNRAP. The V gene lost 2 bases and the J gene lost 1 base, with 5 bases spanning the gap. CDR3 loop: CASGLTGNTEAFF. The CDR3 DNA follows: TGTGCTAGTGGTTTGACCGGGAACACTGAAGCTTTCTTT. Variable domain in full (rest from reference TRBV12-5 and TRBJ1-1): DARVTQTPRHKVTEMGQEVTMRCQPILGHNTVFWYRQTMMQGLELLAYFRNRAPLDDSGMPKDRFSAEMPDATLATLKIQPSEPRDSAVYFCASGLTGNTEAFFGQGTRLTVV.

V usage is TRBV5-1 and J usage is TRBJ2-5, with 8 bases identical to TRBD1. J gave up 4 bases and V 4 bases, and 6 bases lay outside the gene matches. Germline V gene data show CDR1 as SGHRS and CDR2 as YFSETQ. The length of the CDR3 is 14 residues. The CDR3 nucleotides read TGCGCCAGCAGCCCCTCAGACAGGGGAGAGACCCAGTACTTC. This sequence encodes CASSPSDRGETQYF.

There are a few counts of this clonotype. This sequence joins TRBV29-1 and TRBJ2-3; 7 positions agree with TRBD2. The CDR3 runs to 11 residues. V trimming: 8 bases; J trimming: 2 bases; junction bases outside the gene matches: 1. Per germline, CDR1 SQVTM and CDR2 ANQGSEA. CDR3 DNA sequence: TGCAGCTGGGACTACACAGATACGCAGTATTTT. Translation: CSWDYTDTQYF.

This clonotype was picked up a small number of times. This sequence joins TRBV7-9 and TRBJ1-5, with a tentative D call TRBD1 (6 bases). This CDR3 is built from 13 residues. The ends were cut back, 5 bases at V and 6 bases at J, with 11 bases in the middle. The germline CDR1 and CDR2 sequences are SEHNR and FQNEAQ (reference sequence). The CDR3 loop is CASSRGPGQPQHF. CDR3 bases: TGTGCCAGCAGCCGGGGGCCTGGTCAGCCCCAGCATTTT.

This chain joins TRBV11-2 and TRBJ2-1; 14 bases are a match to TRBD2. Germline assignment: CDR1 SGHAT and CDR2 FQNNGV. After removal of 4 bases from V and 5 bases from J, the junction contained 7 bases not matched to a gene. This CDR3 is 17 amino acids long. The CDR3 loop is CASSWAGLAGANNEQFF. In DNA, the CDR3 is TGTGCCAGCAGCTGGGCGGGACTAGCGGGGGCAAACAATGAGCAGTTCTTC.

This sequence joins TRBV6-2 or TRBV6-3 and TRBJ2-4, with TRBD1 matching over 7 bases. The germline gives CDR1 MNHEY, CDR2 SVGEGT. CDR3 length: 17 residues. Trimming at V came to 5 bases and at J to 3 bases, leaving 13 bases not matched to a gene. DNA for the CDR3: TGTGCCAGCAGTAGAATGGGACAGACAAGGGACAAAAACATTCAGTACTTC. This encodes CASSRMGQTRDKNIQYF.

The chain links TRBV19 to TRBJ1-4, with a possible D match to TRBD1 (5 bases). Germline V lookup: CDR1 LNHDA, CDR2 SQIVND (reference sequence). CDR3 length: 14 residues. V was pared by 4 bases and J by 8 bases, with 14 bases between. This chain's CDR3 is CASSNQGVEEKLFF. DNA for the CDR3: TGTGCCAGTAGTAATCAGGGAGTGGAGGAAAAACTGTTTTTT.

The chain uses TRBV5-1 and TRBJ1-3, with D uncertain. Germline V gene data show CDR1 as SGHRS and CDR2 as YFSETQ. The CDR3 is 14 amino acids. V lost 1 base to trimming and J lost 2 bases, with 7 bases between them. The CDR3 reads CASSLSAPGNTIYF. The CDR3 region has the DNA TGCGCCAGCAGCTTGTCCGCTCCTGGAAACACCATATATTTT.

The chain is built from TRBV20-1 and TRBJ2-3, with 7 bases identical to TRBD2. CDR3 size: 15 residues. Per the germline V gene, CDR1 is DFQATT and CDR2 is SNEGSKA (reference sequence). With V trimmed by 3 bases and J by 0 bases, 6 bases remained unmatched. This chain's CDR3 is CSASLPSGSTDTQYF. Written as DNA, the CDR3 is TGCAGTGCTAGCTTGCCTAGCGGTAGCACAGATACGCAGTATTTT.

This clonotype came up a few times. CDR3 region: CASSRLPLGRGSTDTQYF. The CDR3, as DNA: TGTGCCAGCAGCCGCCTACCTTTGGGGCGGGGAAGCACAGATACGCAGTATTTT. The gene calls are TRBV4-2 and TRBJ2-3; possible D gene TRBD2, 6 bases. Germline CDR1 and CDR2: LGHNA and YNFKEQ. This CDR3 spans 18 amino acids. Trimming took off 4 bases at V and 0 bases at J, with 20 bases between the two ends.

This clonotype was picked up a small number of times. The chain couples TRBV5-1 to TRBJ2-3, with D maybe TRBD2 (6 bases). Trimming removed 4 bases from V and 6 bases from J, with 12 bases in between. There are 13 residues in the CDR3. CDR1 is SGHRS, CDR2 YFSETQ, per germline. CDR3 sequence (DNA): TGCGCCAGCAGCAGCGGGCCGGGGGATACGCAGTATTTT. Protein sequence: CASSSGPGDTQYF.